The 13 T cell receptor beta chains listed next were all sequenced from one sample in a study of blood T cells in healthy people across ages. With a J-beta primer mix and a sample-barcoded 5' primer, a second PCR ran 7 to 11 cycles. One entry per CDR3 protein results from TCRdb running MiXCR on the 5' RACE reads. The sample carries about 1.4 million distinct CDR3 sequences, 59% recorded once. The sequencing sample was made of blood. The origin of the receptors is a man between 18 and 35 years old in good health.

There are a few counts of this clonotype. The V and J genes are TRBV5-1 and TRBJ2-3; D possibly corresponds to TRBD1 (5 bases). CDR3 length equals 12 residues. Per germline, CDR1 SGHRS and CDR2 YFSETQ. The V gene lost 5 bases and the J gene lost 4 bases, with 8 bases spanning the gap. The CDR3 here is CASREGADTQYF. CDR3 sequence (DNA): TGCGCCAGCAGGGAAGGGGCAGATACGCAGTATTTT.

The chain has TRBV3-1 and TRBJ1-1; D might be TRBD1 (5 bases). The V end was cut by 3 bases, the J end by 5 bases, with 16 bases between. This CDR3 comprises 15 residues. In germline, CDR1 is LGHDT, CDR2 YNNKEL (reference sequence). CDR3 residues: CASSHGTDWRTEAFF. The CDR3 DNA reads as TGTGCCAGCAGCCACGGGACCGATTGGCGGACTGAAGCTTTCTTT. Complete variable domain (other parts from reference TRBV3-1 and TRBJ1-1): DTAVSQTPKYLVTQMGNDKSIKCEQNLGHDTMYWYKQDSKKFLKIMFSYNNKELIINETVPNRFSPKSPDKAHLNLHINSLELGDSAVYFCASSHGTDWRTEAFFGQGTRLTVV.

The sample holds a few counts of this clonotype. The J gene is TRBJ2-5, the V gene TRBV10-3, with TRBD2 identical over 9 bases. The J call is uncertain, as TRBJ2-7 better fits the DNA end. This CDR3 has 17 residues. Germline V gene lookup returns CDR1 ENHRY and CDR2 SYGVKD. In nucleotides, the CDR3 is TGTGCCATCAGTGATCCCCGGCGGGATAGCGGGAGCTACGAGCAGTACTTC. Protein product: CAISDPRRDSGSYEQYF.

The gene calls are TRBV4-1 and TRBJ2-1; 9 positions match TRBD1. Unmatched junction bases numbered 8, after V lost 1 base and J lost 7 bases. The germline V gene has CDR1 MGHRA and CDR2 YSYEKL. The CDR3 is 16 amino acids. The DNA of the CDR3 is TGCGCCAGCAGCCAAGGGCCGGGACAGGGAGGGAATGAGCAGTTCTTC. Translation: CASSQGPGQGGNEQFF.

This clonotype was seen only a few times. This rearrangement joins TRBV25-1 to TRBJ2-3, with D possibly TRBD1 on 6 matching bases. The CDR3 loop spans 15 amino acids. The V end lost 7 bases, the J end lost 2 bases, and 16 bases lay between the germline ends. Germline CDR1 and CDR2: MGHDK and SYGVNS. DNA for the CDR3: TGTGCCAGCATGGCCGCGACAGGAGCCACAGATACGCAGTATTTT. Protein product: CASMAATGATDTQYF.

This sequence joins TRBV20-1 and TRBJ1-1, with D hard to call. There are 12 residues in the CDR3. The germline gives CDR1 DFQATT, CDR2 SNEGSKA (reference sequence). V lost 6 bases, J lost 1 base, and 9 bases lay in between. The DNA of the CDR3 is TGCAGTGCCGACTCCCGGAACACTGAAGCTTTCTTT. Translated, it gives CSADSRNTEAFF.

This rearrangement joins TRBV5-4 to TRBJ1-6; 7 bases fit TRBD1. After removal of 2 bases from V and 7 bases from J, the junction contained 9 bases not matched to a gene. Germline V CDR1 and CDR2: SGHNT, YYREEE (reference sequence). The CDR3 consists of 16 residues. As DNA, the CDR3 is TGTGCCAGCAGCTTCGATATGTCCAGGGGGAATTCACCCCTCCACTTT. Encoded protein: CASSFDMSRGNSPLHF.

The genes are TRBV5-1 and TRBJ2-4; D gene uncertain. The germline gives CDR1 SGHRS, CDR2 YFSETQ. This CDR3 region has 15 residues. V dropped 0 bases and J dropped 0 bases, with 7 bases sitting between them. The DNA of the CDR3 is TGCGCCAGCAGCTTGGGGCAGAAAGCCAAAAACATTCAGTACTTC. Translated: CASSLGQKAKNIQYF.

V and J are TRBV20-1 and TRBJ2-7; TRBD1 is a possible D gene (5 bases). The V and J ends lost 3 bases and 4 bases respectively, with 10 bases between them. This CDR3 contains 12 residues. Germline V lookup: CDR1 DFQATT, CDR2 SNEGSKA (reference sequence). CDR3 coding DNA: TGCAGTGCTAGCAACAGGCGGTACGAGCAGTACTTC. Translated, it gives CSASNRRYEQYF.

J is TRBJ2-3 and V is TRBV11-1; D remains unclear. The V end lost 6 bases, the J end lost 8 bases, and 18 bases lay between the germline ends. CDR1 and CDR2 from the germline V gene are SGHAT and FQDESV (reference sequence). The CDR3 is made up of 14 amino acids. The CDR3 reads CASRPALVWATQYF. For the CDR3, the DNA is TGTGCCAGCAGGCCCGCGTTAGTTTGGGCTACGCAGTATTTT. The whole variable domain, remainder taken from reference TRBV11-1 and TRBJ2-3, is EAEVAQSPRYKITEKSQAVAFWCDPISGHATLYWYRQILGQGPELLVQFQDESVVDDSQLPKDRFSAERLKGVDSTLKIQPAELGDSAMYLCASRPALVWATQYFGPGTRLTVL.

This clonotype was seen more than once but under ten times. The V call is TRBV7-2, the J call TRBJ2-1, with 9 positions matching TRBD2. There are 16 residues in the CDR3. Trimming at V came to 5 bases and at J to 4 bases, leaving 9 bases not matched to a gene. CDR1 SGHTA and CDR2 FQGNSA come from the germline V gene. The DNA for the CDR3 is TGTGCCAGCAGCCCCGGGGAGCTAGCGGGGTACAATGAGCAGTTCTTC. It is translated as CASSPGELAGYNEQFF.

This rearrangement joins TRBV4-1 to TRBJ2-7, with 7 bases that match TRBD1. Trimming at V came to 3 bases and at J to 0 bases, leaving 5 bases not matched to a gene. CDR3 size: 15 residues. Germline loops: CDR1 MGHRA, CDR2 YSYEKL. CDR3 protein: CASSQRDSNSYEQYF. The DNA of the CDR3 is TGCGCCAGCAGCCAGAGGGACAGTAACTCCTACGAGCAGTACTTC.

The V call is TRBV9, the J call TRBJ2-1, with TRBD2 as a possible D gene (5 bases). The CDR3 is 13 residues long. Trimming left V 0 bases short and J 9 bases short, with 10 bases between. Germline V gives CDR1 SGDLS, CDR2 YYNGEE. CDR3 nucleotides: TGTGCCAGCAGCGTAGCCCGGGCGGGTGAGCAGTTCTTC. As protein: CASSVARAGEQFF.